Listed below are T cell receptor beta chains from one sample, sequenced in a study of cytomegalovirus exposure and HLA in healthy donors. The table came from immunoSEQ multiplex PCR; TCRdb's copy has only in-frame clones and leaves some out. The sample lists tens of thousands of clones, about 85% occurring once. Sequenced input: PBMCs. The receptors shown here come from a female donor in good health and CMV-seronegative. The CDR3 runs from the conserved cysteine through the conserved F or W. The order of the fields is J gene, clone size, V gene, D gene, CDR3 DNA, CDR3 protein. The D gene is left open where the match is weak. Clone size, where shown, is once, few, many, or a class for clones that have expanded.

>TRBJ2-5|NA|TRBV27|NA
TGTGCCAGCAGATCAGGGTTTAGTGAGACCCAGTACTTC
CASRSGFSETQYF
>TRBJ2-7|NA|TRBV5-1|NA
TGCGCCAGCAGCGATGGTGGGAGCGGCTACGAGCAGTACTTC
CASSDGGSGYEQYF
>TRBJ2-7|once|TRBV28|TRBD1
TGTGCCAGCAGTTTGAGACAGGGGGCCTACGAGCAGTACTTC
CASSLRQGAYEQYF
>TRBJ2-3|NA|TRBV6-7|NA
TGTGCCAGCAGGGTGACAGGAGGCACAGATACGCAGTATTTT
CASRVTGGTDTQYF
>TRBJ2-7|NA|TRBV5-1|NA
TGCGCCAGCAGCCCGGGACCGGCGGGGGAGCAGTACTTC
CASSPGPAGEQYF
>TRBJ2-1|NA|TRBV11-3|NA
TGTGCCAGCAGCCCGCGCCCGGGGCAGTTCTTC
CASSPRPGQFF
>TRBJ1-1|NA|TRBV5-6|NA
TGTGCCAGCAGCTTTGGGTTACAGGGTGTGAACACTGAAGCTTTCTTT
CASSFGLQGVNTEAFF
>TRBJ1-2|NA|TRBV5-6|TRBD1
TGTGCCAGCAGCTTGGGTCTAACGGACAGGGGGCTTGGCTACACCTTC
CASSLGLTDRGLGYTF
>TRBJ1-1|NA|TRBV25-1|NA
TGTGCCAGCATTCAGACAGCGAACACTGAAGCTTTCTTT
CASIQTANTEAFF
>TRBJ1-6|NA|TRBV5-1|TRBD1
TGCGCCAGCAGCCTCCAGTCAGGGGGAGATAATTCACCCCTCCACTTT
CASSLQSGGDNSPLHF